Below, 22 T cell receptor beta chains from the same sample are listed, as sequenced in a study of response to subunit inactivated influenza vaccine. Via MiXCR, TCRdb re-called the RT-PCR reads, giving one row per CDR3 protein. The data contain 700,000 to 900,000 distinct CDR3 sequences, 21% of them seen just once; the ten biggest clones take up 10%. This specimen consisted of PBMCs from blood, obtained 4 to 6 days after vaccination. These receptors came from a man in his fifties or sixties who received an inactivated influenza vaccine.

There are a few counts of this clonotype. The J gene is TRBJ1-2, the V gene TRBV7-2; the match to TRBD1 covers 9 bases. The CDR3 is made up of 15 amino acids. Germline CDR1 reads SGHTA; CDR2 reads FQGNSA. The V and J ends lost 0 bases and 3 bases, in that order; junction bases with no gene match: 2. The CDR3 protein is CASSLAWTGDYGYTF. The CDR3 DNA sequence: TGTGCCAGCAGCTTAGCTTGGACAGGGGACTATGGCTACACCTTC. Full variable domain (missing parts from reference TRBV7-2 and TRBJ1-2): GAGVSQSPSNKVTEKGKDVELRCDPISGHTALYWYRQSLGQGLEFLIYFQGNSAPDKSGLPSDRFSAERTGGSVSTLTIQRTQQEDSAVYLCASSLAWTGDYGYTFGSGTRLTVV.

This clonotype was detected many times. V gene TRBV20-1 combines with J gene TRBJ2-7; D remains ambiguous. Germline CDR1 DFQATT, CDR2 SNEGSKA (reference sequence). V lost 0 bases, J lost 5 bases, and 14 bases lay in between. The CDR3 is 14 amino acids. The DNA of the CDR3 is TGCAGTGCTAGAGAACCTACTGCCGGGCACGAGCAGTACTTC. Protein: CSAREPTAGHEQYF.

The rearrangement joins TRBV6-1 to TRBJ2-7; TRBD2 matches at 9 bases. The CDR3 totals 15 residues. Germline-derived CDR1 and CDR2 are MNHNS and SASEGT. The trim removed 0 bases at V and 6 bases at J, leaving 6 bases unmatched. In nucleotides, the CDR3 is TGTGCCAGCAGTGAAGCGAGGACTAGCGCCTTCGAGCAGTACTTC. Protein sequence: CASSEARTSAFEQYF.

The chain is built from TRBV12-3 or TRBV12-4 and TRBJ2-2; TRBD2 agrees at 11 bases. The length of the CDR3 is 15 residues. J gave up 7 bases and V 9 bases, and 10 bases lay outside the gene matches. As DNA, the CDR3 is TGTGCCAGTTGCATAGCGGGGGGGCCCGGCGGGGAGCTGTTTTTT. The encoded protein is CASCIAGGPGGELFF.

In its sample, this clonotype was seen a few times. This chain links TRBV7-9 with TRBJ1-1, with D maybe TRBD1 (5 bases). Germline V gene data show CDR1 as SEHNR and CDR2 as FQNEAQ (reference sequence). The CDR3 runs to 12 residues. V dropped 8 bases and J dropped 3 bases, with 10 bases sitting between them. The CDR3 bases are TGTGCCAGCGTACGGGGGGACACTGAAGCTTTCTTT. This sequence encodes CASVRGDTEAFF.

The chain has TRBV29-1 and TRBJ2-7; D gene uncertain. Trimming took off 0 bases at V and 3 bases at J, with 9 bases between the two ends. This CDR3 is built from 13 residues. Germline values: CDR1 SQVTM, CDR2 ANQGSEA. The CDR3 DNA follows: TGCAGCGTTGAAGATCCCATGAGCTACGAGCAGTACTTC. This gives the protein CSVEDPMSYEQYF.

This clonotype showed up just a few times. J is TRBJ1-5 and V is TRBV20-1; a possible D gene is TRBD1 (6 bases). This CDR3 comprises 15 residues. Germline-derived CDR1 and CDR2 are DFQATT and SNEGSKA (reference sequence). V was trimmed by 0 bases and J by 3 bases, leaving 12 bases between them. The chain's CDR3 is CSARDSRGPNQPQHF. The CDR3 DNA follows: TGCAGTGCTAGAGATAGCAGGGGCCCCAATCAGCCCCAGCATTTT.

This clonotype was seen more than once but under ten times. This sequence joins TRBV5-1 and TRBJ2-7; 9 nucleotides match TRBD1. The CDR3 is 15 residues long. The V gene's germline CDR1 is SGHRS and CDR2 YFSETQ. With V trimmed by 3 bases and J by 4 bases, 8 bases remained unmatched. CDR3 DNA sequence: TGCGCCAGCAGCTCATCCGGGACAGGGATTTACGAGCAGTACTTC. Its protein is CASSSSGTGIYEQYF.

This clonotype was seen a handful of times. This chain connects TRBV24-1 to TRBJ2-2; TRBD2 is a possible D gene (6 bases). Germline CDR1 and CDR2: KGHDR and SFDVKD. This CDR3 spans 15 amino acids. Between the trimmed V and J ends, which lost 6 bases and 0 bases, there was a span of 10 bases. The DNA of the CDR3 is TGTGCCACCAGTCGCCGCGGGGCGAACACCGGGGAGCTGTTTTTT. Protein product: CATSRRGANTGELFF.

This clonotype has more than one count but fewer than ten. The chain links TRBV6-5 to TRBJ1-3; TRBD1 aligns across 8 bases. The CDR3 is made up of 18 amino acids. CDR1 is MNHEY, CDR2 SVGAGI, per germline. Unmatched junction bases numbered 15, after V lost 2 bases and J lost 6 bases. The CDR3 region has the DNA TGTGCCAGCAGTTACCCTCATTCAGGCAGGGGGCCCGAAAACACCATATATTTT. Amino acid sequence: CASSYPHSGRGPENTIYF.

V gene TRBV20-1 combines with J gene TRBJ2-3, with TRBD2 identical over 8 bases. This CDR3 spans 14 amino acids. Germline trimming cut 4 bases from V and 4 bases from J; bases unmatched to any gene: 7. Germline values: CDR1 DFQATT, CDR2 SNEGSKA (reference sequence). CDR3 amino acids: CSAIRGGRADTQYF. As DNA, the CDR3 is TGCAGTGCTATCCGGGGGGGGCGCGCAGATACGCAGTATTTT.

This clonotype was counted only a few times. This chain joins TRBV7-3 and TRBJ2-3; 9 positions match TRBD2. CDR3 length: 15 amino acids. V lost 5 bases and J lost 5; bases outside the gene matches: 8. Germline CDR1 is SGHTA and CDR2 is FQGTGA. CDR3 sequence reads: CASSPRGAGGDTQYF. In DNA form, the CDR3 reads TGTGCCAGCAGCCCACGGGGAGCGGGGGGAGATACGCAGTATTTT.

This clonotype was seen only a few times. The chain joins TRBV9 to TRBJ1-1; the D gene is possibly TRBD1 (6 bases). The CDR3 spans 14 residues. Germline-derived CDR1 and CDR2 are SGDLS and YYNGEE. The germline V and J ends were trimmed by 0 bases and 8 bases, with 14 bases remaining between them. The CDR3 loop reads CASSVAIQGSEAFF. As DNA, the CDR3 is TGTGCCAGCAGCGTAGCAATACAGGGATCGGAAGCTTTCTTT.

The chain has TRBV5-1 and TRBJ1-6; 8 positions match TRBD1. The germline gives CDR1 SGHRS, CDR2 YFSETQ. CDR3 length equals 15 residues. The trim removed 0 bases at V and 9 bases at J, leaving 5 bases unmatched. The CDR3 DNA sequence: TGCGCCAGCAGCTTGGCCTCAGGGGGCCTTTCACCCCTCCACTTT. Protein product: CASSLASGGLSPLHF.

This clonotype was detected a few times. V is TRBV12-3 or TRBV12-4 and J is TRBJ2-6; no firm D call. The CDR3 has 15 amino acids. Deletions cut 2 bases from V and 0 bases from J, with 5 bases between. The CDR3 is CASSLKNSGANVLTF. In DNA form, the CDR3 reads TGTGCCAGCAGTTTAAAGAACTCTGGGGCCAACGTCCTGACTTTC.

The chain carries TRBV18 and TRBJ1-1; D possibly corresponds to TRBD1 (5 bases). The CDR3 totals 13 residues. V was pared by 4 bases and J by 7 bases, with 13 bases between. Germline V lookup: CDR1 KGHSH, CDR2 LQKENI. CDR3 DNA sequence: TGTGCCAGCTCACAGACAGAAACACTTGAAGCTTTCTTT. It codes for CASSQTETLEAFF.

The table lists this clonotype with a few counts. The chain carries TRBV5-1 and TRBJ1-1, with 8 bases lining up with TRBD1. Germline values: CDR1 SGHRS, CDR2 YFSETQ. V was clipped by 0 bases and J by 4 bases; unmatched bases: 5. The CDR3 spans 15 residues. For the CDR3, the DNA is TGCGCCAGCAGCTTGGCCAGGGGGCTTGTCACTGAAGCTTTCTTT. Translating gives CASSLARGLVTEAFF.

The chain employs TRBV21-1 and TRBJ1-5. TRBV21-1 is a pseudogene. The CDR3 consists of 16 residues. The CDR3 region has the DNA TGTGCCAGCAGCAAAGAGGGGGGAGGGGGCAATCAGCCCCAGCATTTT. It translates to CASSKEGGGGNQPQHF.

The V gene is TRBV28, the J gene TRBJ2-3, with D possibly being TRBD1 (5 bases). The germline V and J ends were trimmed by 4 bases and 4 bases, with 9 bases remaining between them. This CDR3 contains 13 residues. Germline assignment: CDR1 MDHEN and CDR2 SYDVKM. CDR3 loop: CASSSGLSDTQYF. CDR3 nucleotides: TGTGCCAGCAGTTCAGGGTTATCAGATACGCAGTATTTT.

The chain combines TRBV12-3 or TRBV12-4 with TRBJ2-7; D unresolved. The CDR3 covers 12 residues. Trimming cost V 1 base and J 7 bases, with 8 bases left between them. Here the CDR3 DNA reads TGTGCCAGCAGTTTAGGGTTTAAGGAGCAGTACTTC. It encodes CASSLGFKEQYF.

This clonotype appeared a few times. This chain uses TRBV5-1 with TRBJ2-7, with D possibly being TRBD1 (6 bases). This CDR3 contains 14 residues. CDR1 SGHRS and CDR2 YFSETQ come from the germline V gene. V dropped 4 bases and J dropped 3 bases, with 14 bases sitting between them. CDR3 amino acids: CASSILQGDYEQYF. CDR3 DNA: TGCGCCAGCAGCATCCTACAGGGTGACTACGAGCAGTACTTC.

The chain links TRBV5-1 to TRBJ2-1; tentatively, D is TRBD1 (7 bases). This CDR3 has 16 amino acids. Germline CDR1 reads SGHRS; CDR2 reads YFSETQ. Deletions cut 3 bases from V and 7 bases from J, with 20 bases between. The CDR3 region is CASSWGGQVKWNEQFF. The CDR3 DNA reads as TGCGCCAGCAGCTGGGGAGGACAGGTAAAATGGAATGAGCAGTTCTTC. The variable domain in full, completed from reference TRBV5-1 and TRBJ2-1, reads KAGVTQTPRYLIKTRGQQVTLSCSPISGHRSVSWYQQTPGQGLQFLFEYFSETQRNKGNFPGRFSGRQFSNSRSEMNVSTLELGDSALYLCASSWGGQVKWNEQFFGPGTRLTVL.